Sequencing of this TCR beta chain was carried out in a study of blood T cell repertoires in COVID-19. Study-level background: Samples of COVID-19 (acute and convalescent) were obtained from the United States, Italy and Spain. T cells, B-cell-depleted T cells, or PBMCs provided the cDNA or gDNA that served as material.

Assignments of participants to cohorts depended upon their own reported clinical history. V shed 2 bases and J shed 1 base, with 5 bases lying between them. Germline V gives CDR1 MNHEY, CDR2 SVGAGI. This CDR3 is built from 13 residues. A word on this clone: Different DNA sequences within this sample yield the same CDR3.

Methods used by the authors: The assay estimated nucleated cells by amplifying reference gene primers. Method: immunoSEQ multiplex PCR; TCRdb's copy keeps in-frame clones and lacks some. Clonal size and the V and J genes are those of that table, whereas D and trimming came from the DNA. This table holds around 250,000 clones, roughly 88% found once. Sequencing used PBMCs or T cells enriched from blood (not recorded which). The TCR sequence derives from a woman aged 50 to 60 who had recovered from COVID-19. The rearrangement links TRBV6-5 to TRBJ1-1; D remains ambiguous. CDR3 in DNA: TGTGCCAGCAGTTACACGGGGAACACTGAAGCTTTCTTT. This gives the protein CASSYTGNTEAFF.